These 19 T cell receptor beta chains share one sample of origin, sequenced in a study of T cell clonality in common variable immunodeficiency. The data were produced by immunoSEQ multiplex PCR, yet TCRdb's version contains in-frame clones alone and is incomplete. The sample holds tens of thousands of clones, and no clone turns up only once. The sequenced material came from peripheral blood mononuclear cells. The receptor source for this set is a person aged 18-70 years in good health.

The sample holds many counts of this clone. The observed sequence ends 3 residues before the CDR3 terminus, with the missing tail filled in from the germline J gene. This chain connects TRBV2 to TRBJ2-1; D gene uncertain. Germline V CDR1 and CDR2: SNHLY, FYNNEI. The CDR3 consists of 15 residues. Trimming left V 4 bases short and J 3 bases short, with 13 bases between. The sequenced CDR3 bases are TGTGCCAGCAGTGCTCAACGGGTAGGCTACAATGAG. It specifies CASSAQRVGYNE. The complete CDR3 reads CASSAQRVGYNEQFF.

This clone was observed many times. The read stops 3 residues short of the end of the CDR3; the missing end is completed from the germline J gene. V gene TRBV5-4 combines with J gene TRBJ2-7; 7 nucleotides agree with TRBD2. J gave up 5 bases and V 2 bases, and 13 bases lay outside the gene matches. This CDR3 has 16 residues. Germline CDR1 and CDR2: SGHNT and YYREEE (reference sequence). CDR3 protein: CASSFHGAGRRDEQYF. The CDR3 DNA, read in part, is TGTGCCAGCAGCTTCCACGGAGCGGGACGGCGGGACGAG.

This clone was detected ten times or more. The CDR3 is cut off 3 residues early in the read; its end comes from the germline J gene. The V gene is TRBV12-3 or TRBV12-4, the J gene TRBJ1-2; weak D call: TRBD1 (5 bases). The length of the CDR3 is 16 residues. V shed 3 bases and J shed 6 bases, with 20 bases lying between them. CDR3 residues: CASSFDLGGARNGYTF. The covered CDR3 bases are TGTGCCAGCAGTTTTGATTTGGGAGGGGCACGGAATGGC.

This clone has ten or more counts. The read comes to an end 3 residues before the CDR3 does, leaving the germline J gene to fill in the end. The chain recombines TRBV4-2 with TRBJ2-3, with 9 bases matching TRBD1. With 4 bases clipped from V and 1 base from J, the junction kept 9 bases outside the gene matches. In germline, CDR1 is LGHNA, CDR2 YNFKEQ. CDR3 length: 17 residues. CDR3 loop: CASSPLWTGVGTDTQYF. CDR3 DNA, as far as it was read: TGTGCCAGCAGCCCCCTCTGGACAGGGGTTGGCACAGATACG.

This clone has at least ten counts. From the germline J gene comes the end of the CDR3, since the read stops 3 residues before it. J is TRBJ2-7 and V is TRBV7-2, with D perhaps matching TRBD1 (6 bases). The CDR3 runs to 13 residues. Germline CDR1 and CDR2: SGHTA and FQGNSA. V was cut by 5 bases and J by 0 bases, with 8 bases left in between. The CDR3 reads CASSDRNSYEQYF. The part of the CDR3 DNA that was read is TGTGCCAGCAGCGACAGGAACTCCTACGAG.

At least ten counts were recorded for this clone. The CDR3 end lies 3 residues beyond the end of the read and is filled in from the germline J gene. The V gene is TRBV24-1, the J gene TRBJ1-4, with 11 bases fitting TRBD1. CDR3 length: 19 residues. Germline CDR1 and CDR2: KGHDR and SFDVKD. The trim removed 2 bases at V and 8 bases at J, leaving 15 bases unmatched. The CDR3 bases that were read are TGTGCCACCAGTGATTCCCGGGACAGGGGGTTAAAGAGAGAAGAAAAA. It encodes CATSDSRDRGLKREEK. In full, the CDR3 is CATSDSRDRGLKREEKLFF.

This clone occurred many times. Coverage ceases 3 residues before the CDR3 finishes, and the germline J gene fills in the end. The genes are TRBV13 and TRBJ1-1, with D tentatively TRBD1 (6 bases). Germline V gene data show CDR1 as PRHDT and CDR2 as FYEKMQ (reference sequence). Trimming left V 4 bases short and J 1 base short, with 16 bases between. The CDR3 extends over 16 amino acids. The CDR3 DNA, read in part, is TGTGCCAGCAGCTCCCAACTGACAGGAAAGAACACTGAA. Translated, it gives CASSSQLTGKNTE. The CDR3 as a whole reads CASSSQLTGKNTEAFF.

In its sample, this clone was seen many times. The sequenced fragment ends 3 residues before the CDR3 boundary, so the rest is inferred from the germline J gene. The J gene is TRBJ2-5, the V gene TRBV7-9, with D possibly TRBD2 on 5 matching bases. From germline, CDR1 is SEHNR and CDR2 FQNEAQ (reference sequence). The CDR3 is 15 residues long. The V gene lost 4 bases and the J gene lost 1 base, with 13 bases spanning the gap. The sequenced CDR3 bases are TGTGCCAGCAGCTCAAACACTAGGAGCCAAGAGACC. Protein sequence: CASSSNTRSQET. The CDR3 in its entirety is CASSSNTRSQETQYF.

This clone was observed many times. The missing CDR3 end, 3 residues past where the read stops, is filled in from the germline J gene. This chain uses TRBV7-6 with TRBJ2-2; no firm D call. Germline CDR1 and CDR2: SGHVS and FNYEAQ. This CDR3 is 13 amino acids long. Trimming removed 0 bases from V and 5 bases from J, with 4 bases in between. This CDR3 is CASSLAGTGELFF. The DNA read from the CDR3 is TGTGCCAGCAGCTTAGCAGGGACCGGGGAG.

This clone was seen at least ten times. An end of the junction differs from the germline gene, which may be a read error. The read ends 3 residues before the CDR3 terminus; that terminus is restored from the germline J gene. The chain recombines TRBV4-2 with TRBJ2-1; TRBD1 is a possible D gene (5 bases). Germline V CDR1 and CDR2: LGHNA, YNFKEQ. This CDR3 is built from 17 residues. CDR3 DNA (partial): TGCGCCAGCAGCCAAGATGCAGGGATGGGTTTGGACAATGAG. Protein: CASSQDAGMGLDNE. Given in full, the CDR3 is CASSQDAGMGLDNEQFF.

Many counts were recorded for this clone. The read terminates 3 residues ahead of where the CDR3 ends, so the germline J gene completes it. V and J are TRBV11-2 and TRBJ2-3, with D perhaps matching TRBD2 (6 bases). This CDR3 comprises 15 residues. Trimming cost V 5 bases and J 0 bases, with 12 bases left between them. Per the germline V gene, CDR1 is SGHAT and CDR2 is FQNNGV. This chain's CDR3 is CASSTPGTSTDTQYF. The CDR3 DNA, read in part, is TGTGCCAGCAGCACCCCCGGGACTAGCACAGATACG.

The sample holds many counts of this clone. The read terminates 3 residues before the CDR3 end, so the remaining end is supplied by the germline J gene. V and J are TRBV4-1 and TRBJ2-5, with D perhaps being TRBD1 or TRBD2 (5 bases each). V shed 2 bases and J shed 2 bases, with 15 bases lying between them. The CDR3 sequence is 16 residues long. Germline lookup yields CDR1 MGHRA and CDR2 YSYEKL. The CDR3 DNA, read in part, is TGCGCCAGCAGCCAACCAGGGAAAGAGGGGCAAGAGACC. Translation gives CASSQPGKEGQET. The CDR3 as a whole reads CASSQPGKEGQETQYF.

This clone showed up just a few times. The observed sequence ends 3 residues before the CDR3 terminus, with the missing tail filled in from the germline J gene. V is TRBV11-2 and J is TRBJ1-1; D gene uncertain. The CDR3 runs to 12 residues. Germline assignment: CDR1 SGHAT and CDR2 FQNNGV. V was pared by 3 bases and J by 4 bases, with 6 bases between. The CDR3 loop reads CASSFQVTEAFF. The sequenced part of the CDR3 DNA is TGTGCCAGCAGCTTCCAGGTCACTGAA.

The sample holds many counts of this clone. Relative to the germline gene, one junction end is altered; a read error may explain this. The read gets to within 3 residues of the CDR3 end, and the germline J gene fills in the rest. The V gene is TRBV4-2, the J gene TRBJ2-3; the D gene is possibly TRBD2 (6 bases). The germline V gene has CDR1 LGHNA and CDR2 YNFKEQ. This CDR3 comprises 14 residues. The sequenced CDR3 bases are TGCGCCAGCAGCCCTCGGGACTCCACAGATACG. Encoded protein: CASSPRDSTDT. The whole CDR3 sequence reads CASSPRDSTDTQYF.

Many counts were recorded for this clone. CDR3: CASSYFRRGEQYF. CDR3 DNA, as far as it was read: TGTGCCAGCAGTTACTTTCGACGGGGCGAG. The rearrangement joins TRBV6-2 or TRBV6-3 to TRBJ2-7; possible D gene TRBD2, 5 bases. The CDR3 end is not reached by the read, which stops 3 residues before it; the germline J gene fills it in. The CDR3 consists of 13 residues. Germline-derived CDR1 and CDR2 are MNHEY and SVGEGT. V was shortened by 1 base and J by 6 bases, with 10 bases between the two germline ends.

This clone was detected ten times or more. The read comes to an end 3 residues before the CDR3 does, leaving the germline J gene to fill in the end. The rearrangement uses TRBV5-4 and TRBJ2-1; 8 bases line up with TRBD1. Germline V CDR1 and CDR2: SGHNT, YYREEE (reference sequence). V shed 0 bases and J 1 base; nucleotides not matched to a gene: 3. The CDR3 totals 16 residues. Incomplete CDR3 DNA: TGTGCCAGCAGCTTGGAACAGGGGGTTTCCTACAATGAG. Protein product: CASSLEQGVSYNE. From start to end, the CDR3 is CASSLEQGVSYNEQFF.

There are many counts of this clone. The DNA ends 3 residues before the CDR3 does, and the rest of the CDR3 is filled in from the germline J gene. This chain connects TRBV28 to TRBJ2-3; 9 bases fit TRBD2. V lost 5 bases, J lost 2 bases, and 5 bases stayed unmatched. This CDR3 region has 15 residues. Germline values: CDR1 MDHEN, CDR2 SYDVKM. The CDR3 loop is CASSRAGGNTDTQYF. Incomplete CDR3 DNA: TGTGCCAGCAGTAGAGCGGGAGGAAACACAGATACG.

This clone showed up many times. The chain's CDR3 is CASSEAGQRNQPQHF. Partial CDR3 DNA: TGTGCCAGCAGTGAAGCCGGACAGCGGAATCAGCCC. The V call is TRBV6-1, the J call TRBJ1-5; TRBD1 might be the D (6 bases). The read stops 3 residues short of the end of the CDR3; the missing end is completed from the germline J gene. CDR1 and CDR2 (germline): MNHNS, SASEGT. V lost 0 bases and J lost 4, with 10 bases in between. CDR3 length: 15 amino acids.

This clone came up many times. Read sequence stops 3 residues before the CDR3 end, and the germline J gene provides the missing end. This chain uses TRBV5-6 with TRBJ2-1, with 10 positions matching TRBD2. Germline loops: CDR1 SGHDT, CDR2 YYEEEE. With 0 bases clipped from V and 4 bases from J, the junction kept 1 base outside the gene matches. This CDR3 is 15 amino acids long. The CDR3 protein is CASSLALAGYNEQFF. The sequenced CDR3 bases are TGTGCCAGCAGCTTGGCACTAGCGGGGTACAATGAG.